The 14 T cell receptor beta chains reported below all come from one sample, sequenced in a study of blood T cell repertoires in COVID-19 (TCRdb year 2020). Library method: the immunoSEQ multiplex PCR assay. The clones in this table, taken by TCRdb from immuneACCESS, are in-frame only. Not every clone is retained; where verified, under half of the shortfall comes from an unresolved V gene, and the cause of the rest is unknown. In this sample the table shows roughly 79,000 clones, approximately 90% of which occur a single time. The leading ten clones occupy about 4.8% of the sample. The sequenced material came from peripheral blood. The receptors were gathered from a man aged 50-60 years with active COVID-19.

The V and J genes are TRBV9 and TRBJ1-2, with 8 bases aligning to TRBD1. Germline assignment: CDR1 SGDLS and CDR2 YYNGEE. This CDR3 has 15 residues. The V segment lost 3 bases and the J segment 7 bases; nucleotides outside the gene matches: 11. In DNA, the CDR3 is TGTGCCAGCAGCGCGTCCCCCGACAGGGGCGGTGGCTACACCTTC. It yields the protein CASSASPDRGGGYTF.

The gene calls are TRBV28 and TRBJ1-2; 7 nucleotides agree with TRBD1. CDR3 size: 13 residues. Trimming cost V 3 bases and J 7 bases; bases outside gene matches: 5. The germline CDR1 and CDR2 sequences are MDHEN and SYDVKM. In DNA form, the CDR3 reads TGTGCCAGCAGTTTCAGGGGGGCTATTGGCTACACCTTC. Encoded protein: CASSFRGAIGYTF.

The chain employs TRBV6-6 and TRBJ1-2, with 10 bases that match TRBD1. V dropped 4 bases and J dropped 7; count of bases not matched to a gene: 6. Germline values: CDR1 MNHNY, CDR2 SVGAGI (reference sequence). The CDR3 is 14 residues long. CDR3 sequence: CASSSGQGSRGYTF. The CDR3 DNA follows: TGTGCCAGCAGTTCGGGACAGGGGAGTCGTGGCTACACCTTC.

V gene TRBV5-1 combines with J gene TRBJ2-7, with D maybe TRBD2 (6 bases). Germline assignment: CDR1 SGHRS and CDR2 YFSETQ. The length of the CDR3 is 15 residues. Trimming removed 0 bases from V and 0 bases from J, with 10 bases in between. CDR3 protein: CASSLALGGSYEQYF. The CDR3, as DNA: TGCGCCAGCAGCTTGGCCCTGGGGGGCTCCTACGAGCAGTACTTC.

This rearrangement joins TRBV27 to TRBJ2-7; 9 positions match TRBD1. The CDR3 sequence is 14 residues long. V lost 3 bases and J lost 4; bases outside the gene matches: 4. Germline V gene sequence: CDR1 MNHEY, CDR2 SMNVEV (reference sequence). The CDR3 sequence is CASSLGQGIYEQYF. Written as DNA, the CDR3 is TGTGCCAGCAGTTTGGGACAGGGAATATACGAGCAGTACTTC.

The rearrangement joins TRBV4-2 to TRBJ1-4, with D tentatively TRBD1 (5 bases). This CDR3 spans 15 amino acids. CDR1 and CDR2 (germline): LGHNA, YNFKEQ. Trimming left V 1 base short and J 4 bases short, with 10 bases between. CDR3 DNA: TGTGCCAGCAGCCAAGCCGACAGAAATAATGAAAAACTGTTTTTT. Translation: CASSQADRNNEKLFF.

In DNA form, the CDR3 reads TGCGCCAGCAGGGCCGGGACTACAGACCCCATTACAGATACGCAGTATTTT. It codes for CASRAGTTDPITDTQYF. The rearrangement joins TRBV4-1 to TRBJ2-3; 7 nucleotides match TRBD2. Germline V gives CDR1 MGHRA, CDR2 YSYEKL. J lost 3 bases, V lost 6 bases, and 15 bases had no gene match. CDR3 length: 17 residues.

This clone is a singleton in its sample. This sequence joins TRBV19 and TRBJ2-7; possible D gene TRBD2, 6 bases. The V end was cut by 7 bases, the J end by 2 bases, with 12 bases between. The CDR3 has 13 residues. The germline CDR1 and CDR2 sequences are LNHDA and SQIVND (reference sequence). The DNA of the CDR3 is TGTGCCAGTAAGGGAGGCGTCCCCTACGAGCAGTACTTC. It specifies CASKGGVPYEQYF. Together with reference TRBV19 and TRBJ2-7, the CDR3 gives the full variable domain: DGGITQSPKYLFRKEGQNVTLSCEQNLNHDAMYWYRQDPGQGLRLIYYSQIVNDFQKGDIAEGYSVSREKKESFPLTVTSAQKNPTAFYLCASKGGVPYEQYFGPGTRLTVT.

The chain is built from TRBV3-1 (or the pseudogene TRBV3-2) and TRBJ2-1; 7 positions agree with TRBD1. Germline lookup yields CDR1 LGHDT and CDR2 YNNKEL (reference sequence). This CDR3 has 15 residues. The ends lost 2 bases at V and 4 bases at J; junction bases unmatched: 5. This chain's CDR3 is CASSQPGQLYNEQFF. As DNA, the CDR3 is TGTGCCAGCAGCCAACCGGGACAGCTATACAATGAGCAGTTCTTC.

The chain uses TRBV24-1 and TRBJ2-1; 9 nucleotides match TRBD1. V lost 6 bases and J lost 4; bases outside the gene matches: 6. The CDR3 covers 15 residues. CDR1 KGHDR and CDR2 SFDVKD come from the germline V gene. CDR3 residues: CATSLQGAGYNEQFF. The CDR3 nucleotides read TGTGCCACCAGTTTACAGGGGGCAGGGTACAATGAGCAGTTCTTC.

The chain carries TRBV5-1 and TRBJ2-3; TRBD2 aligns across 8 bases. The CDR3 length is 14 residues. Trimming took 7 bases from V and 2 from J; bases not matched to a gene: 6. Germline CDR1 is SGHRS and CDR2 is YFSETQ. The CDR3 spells CASGAGGTTDTQYF. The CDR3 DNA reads TGCGCCAGCGGGGCGGGAGGTACCACAGATACGCAGTATTTT.

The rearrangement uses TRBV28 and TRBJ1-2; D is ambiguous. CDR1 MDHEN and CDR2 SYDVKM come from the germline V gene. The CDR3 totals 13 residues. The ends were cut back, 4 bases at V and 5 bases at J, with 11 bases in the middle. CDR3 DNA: TGTGCCAGCAGTTCTCTTGGGCTTTATGGCTACACCTTC. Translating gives CASSSLGLYGYTF.

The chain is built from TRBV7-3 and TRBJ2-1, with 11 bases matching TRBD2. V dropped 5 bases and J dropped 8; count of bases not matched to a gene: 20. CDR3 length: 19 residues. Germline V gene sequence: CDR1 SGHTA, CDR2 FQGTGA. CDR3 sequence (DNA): TGTGCCAGCAGCCCAAACTACCGGACTAGCGGGCCCATCCCCCATGAGCAGTTCTTC. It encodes CASSPNYRTSGPIPHEQFF.

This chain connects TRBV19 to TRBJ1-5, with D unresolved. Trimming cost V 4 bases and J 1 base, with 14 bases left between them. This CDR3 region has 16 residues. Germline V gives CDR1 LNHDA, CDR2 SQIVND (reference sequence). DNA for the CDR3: TGTGCCAGTAGTACTCCCGAGGGTCGCAGCAATCAGCCCCAGCATTTT. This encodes CASSTPEGRSNQPQHF.